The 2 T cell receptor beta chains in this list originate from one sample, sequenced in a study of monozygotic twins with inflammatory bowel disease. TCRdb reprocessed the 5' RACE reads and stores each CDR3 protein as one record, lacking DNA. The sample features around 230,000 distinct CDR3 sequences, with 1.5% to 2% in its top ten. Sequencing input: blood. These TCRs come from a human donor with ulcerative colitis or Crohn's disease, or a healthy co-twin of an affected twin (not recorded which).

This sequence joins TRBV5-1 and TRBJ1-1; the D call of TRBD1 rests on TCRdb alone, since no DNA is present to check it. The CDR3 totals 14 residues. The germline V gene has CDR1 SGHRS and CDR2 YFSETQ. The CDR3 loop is CASSLGQPNTEAFF.

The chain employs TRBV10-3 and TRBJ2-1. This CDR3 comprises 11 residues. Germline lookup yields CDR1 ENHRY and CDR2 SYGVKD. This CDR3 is CAISLDAEQFF.